The T cell receptor beta chain described here comes from a study of beta chain features in type 1 diabetes. Study background: On cell yields, gender and age, patients and healthy donors were similar. Study-wide findings and caveats: Any role of HLA type in TCRB rearrangement remained unresolved here.

CD4+ naive, central memory, regulatory and stem cell-like memory subsets were isolated by sorting on CD45RO/CCR7/CD25/CD127/CD95/CD27. The germline V gene encodes CDR1 SGHTA and CDR2 FQGNSA. V was cut by 5 bases and J by 10 bases, with 9 bases left in between. The CDR3 covers 11 residues. As to this clone: What it recognizes is unknown. Within the sample, other DNA sequences also encode this same CDR3.

Expressed TCRB transcripts were sequenced because the entire RNA isolate underwent reverse transcription. Here immunoSEQ multiplex PCR was the method, and the copy in TCRdb shows in-frame clones only, minus some. The sample includes about 410,000 clones, approximately 15% of them seen just once. The TCR was taken from a man aged 30-40 years in good health. The V gene is TRBV7-2, the J gene TRBJ2-1, with unresolved D. Sample: naive CD4+ T cells from blood. The CDR3 bases are TGTGCCAGCAGCCCAGGTCGGGAGCAGTTCTTC. Translated, it gives CASSPGREQFF.